This is a list of T cell receptor beta chains from one sample in a study of blood T cell repertoires in COVID-19. The protocol was immunoSEQ multiplex PCR, while the TCRdb copy is restricted to in-frame clones and leaves out a portion. The table records about 68,000 clones, 86% of them present only once. Input material: peripheral blood. These receptors all stem from a man in his thirties or forties with acute or convalescent COVID-19. Each CDR3 is given without its conserved first and last residue. The order of the fields is CDR3 protein, V gene, clone size, CDR3 length, J gene. Clone size is shown for a subset of rows, as once, few, many or a class of expanded clone.

AWSVRGRAETQY,TRBV30,.,12,TRBJ2-5
SAERMNEQF,TRBV20-1,.,9,TRBJ2-1
ASRPSGSRGVNTEAF,TRBV7-2,.,15,TRBJ1-1
ATSDPRQGSNGYT,TRBV24-1,.,13,TRBJ1-2
ASSLGQVNEQF,TRBV7-2,.,11,TRBJ2-1
ASSQISTSGRRKDTQY,TRBV11-2,.,16,TRBJ2-3
ASSDQGPGYGYT,TRBV2,few,12,TRBJ1-2
ASSDTGELF,TRBV28,.,9,TRBJ2-2
ASSLSGANVLT,TRBV27,.,11,TRBJ2-6
ASSLGQGEKLF,TRBV12-3/TRBV12-4,few,11,TRBJ1-4
ASSFGVSGNTIY,TRBV11-2,.,12,TRBJ1-3
ASKRYLYNEQF,TRBV2,.,11,TRBJ2-1
ASTPPGGNQPQH,TRBV6-5,once,12,TRBJ1-5
ASKGVADTGELF,TRBV6-4,.,12,TRBJ2-2
ASSQDTTSVSTDTQY,TRBV4-1,.,15,TRBJ2-3
ASRVTSGRGNEQF,TRBV2,.,13,TRBJ2-1
ASSYEAPATSGYT,TRBV6-2/TRBV6-3,.,13,TRBJ1-2
ASSGTTVSGNTIY,TRBV5-1,.,13,TRBJ1-3
SVEGGTGFFTEAF,TRBV29-1,.,13,TRBJ1-1
ASSPESYGSGPQH,TRBV19,.,13,TRBJ1-5
ASSRSYEQY,TRBV28,.,9,TRBJ2-7
AWSAQGQTQY,TRBV30,.,10,TRBJ2-5
ASSLPGQRRTEAF,TRBV19,.,13,TRBJ1-1
ASTLGTSGYNEQF,TRBV2,.,13,TRBJ2-1
ASSVTGGTNQETQY,TRBV5-1,.,14,TRBJ2-5
ASSQKSGPEYEQY,TRBV3-1/TRBV3-2,.,13,TRBJ2-7
ASRFGNADTQY,TRBV19,.,11,TRBJ2-3
ASSRSDNEKLF,TRBV28,once,11,TRBJ1-4
ASSMGGSGANEQF,TRBV19,.,13,TRBJ2-1
ASRPGDAYNEQF,TRBV19,.,12,TRBJ2-1
ASSLEYTQY,TRBV7-2,.,9,TRBJ2-4